The source of this T cell receptor (beta chain) is a study of tumor-infiltrating lymphocytes in localized non-small cell lung cancer. Overall study: From each patient, both tumor and uninvolved lung, non-adjacent to tumor, were sampled. Whole-study findings and limits: No T-cell fraction difference was seen between IM1 and IM2 tumors. Only some patients had TCR sequencing, depending on available tissue.

The trim removed 6 bases at V and 3 bases at J, leaving 9 bases unmatched. CDR1 SGHTA and CDR2 FQGNSA come from the germline V gene. The CDR3 is 15 residues long. As to this clone: Its specificity is not known.

Only in-frame clones appear in the TCRdb table, and some are missing; sequencing was by immunoSEQ multiplex PCR. The table has tens of thousands of clones, 80% to 90% seen once. This clonotype was obtained from a human donor with non-small cell lung cancer. J is TRBJ2-7 and V is TRBV7-2; 9 bases line up with TRBD1. Sequenced input: lung tumor tissue. The CDR3 reads CASSAPGTGIYEQYF. The CDR3, as DNA: TGTGCCAGCAGTGCACCCGGGACAGGGATCTACGAGCAGTACTTC.